Below, one TCR beta chain is given with its context. Its antigen is unknown. This sample stems from a study of chemoradiotherapy in HPV16-positive cancers. Notes on the study in general: HPV-responsive T-cell expansion during chemoradiotherapy was linked to improved recurrence-free survival in HPV16-positive patients. Candidate HPV-specific clones and E7-related TCR motifs grew in tumor during treatment.

Assay: immunoSEQ multiplex PCR; the TCRdb copy retains only in-frame clones and omits some. The table has 9,500 to 12,000 clones, approximately 69% seen once. Sample acquisition took place from a patient who underwent chemoradiotherapy. This TCR derives from a human donor with HPV-associated anogenital cancer.

The CDR3 reads CASTRGGRGETQYF. Written as DNA, the CDR3 is TGTGCCAGCACCCGAGGGGGGAGGGGGGAGACCCAGTACTTC. J is TRBJ2-5 and V is TRBV7-2, with D possibly being TRBD2 (7 bases). The CDR3 loop spans 14 amino acids. V lost 7 bases and J 5 bases, leaving 17 bases between the germline ends. Looked up from germline, CDR1 is SGHTA and CDR2 is FQGNSA.